Reported below is one TCR beta chain. Antigen specificity is unknown. Use of 60 Vbeta and 13 Jbeta primers characterized the PCR. The table came from immunoSEQ multiplex PCR; TCRdb's copy has only in-frame clones and leaves some out. The sample has fewer than 120,000 clones; roughly 80% are singletons. The CDR3 has 15 residues. Germline-derived CDR1 and CDR2 are GTSNPN and SVGIG (reference sequence). Trimming left V 0 bases short and J 0 bases short, with 12 bases between. This specimen comes from a study of cytomegalovirus exposure and HLA in healthy donors. Study-level results: Earlier findings revealed that most TCR beta V segments proved productive either about 90% or about 30% of the time.

The chain is built from TRBV30 and TRBJ2-7; D is possibly TRBD2 (7 bases). This sequence was found in a woman in her 30s in good health and CMV-seronegative. Sequenced input: PBMCs. The CDR3: CAWSVGGGRSYEQYF. CDR3 bases: TGTGCCTGGAGTGTGGGAGGGGGGCGCTCCTACGAGCAGTACTTC.